This section outlines one T cell receptor (beta chain) sequence together with its context. This specimen belongs to a study of control samples from healthy donors and cancer patients. Produced via immunoSEQ multiplex PCR; TCRdb's table is partial and in-frame only. This table has about 110,000 clones, 70% to 85% appearing once. This sequence was found in a young man in good health. Material for sequencing was blood.

CDR3 nucleotides: TGTGCCAGCAGCTTGGATCTCGGGGAAAGTGACACAGATACGCAGTATTTT. As protein: CASSLDLGESDTDTQYF. This rearrangement joins TRBV5-6 to TRBJ2-3; D may be TRBD2 (5 bases). Looked up from germline, CDR1 is SGHDT and CDR2 is YYEEEE. The V and J ends lost 0 bases and 2 bases respectively, with 16 bases between them. The CDR3 has 17 amino acids.